A single sample gave rise to the 14 T cell receptor beta chains below, sequenced in a study of CD8+CD57+ T cells in acquired aplastic anemia. TCR beta VDJ combinations and CDR3 sequences were profiled from genomic DNA. TCRdb fed the reads into MiXCR, producing one record per CDR3 protein. This sample has around 200,000 distinct CDR3 sequences, with under 55% found just once. Only patients with CD8+CD57+ cell expansion on flow cytometry were chosen for sequencing. The specimen sequenced was sorted CD4+, CD8+, or CD8+CD57+ T cells (not recorded which) from PBMCs. These receptors were obtained from a human donor with aplastic anemia.

This chain joins TRBV2 and TRBJ2-1; 7 positions agree with TRBD1. The length of the CDR3 is 13 residues. Germline V gives CDR1 SNHLY, CDR2 FYNNEI. With 7 bases clipped from V and 8 bases from J, the junction kept 8 bases outside the gene matches. CDR3 nucleotides: TGTGCCAGCACCCCCGACAGGGCCGATGAGCAGTTCTTC. This gives the protein CASTPDRADEQFF.

The chain uses TRBV15 and TRBJ1-1, with D possibly TRBD1 on 5 matching bases. Germline lookup yields CDR1 LNHNV and CDR2 YYDKDF (reference sequence). V gave up 3 bases and J gave up 2 bases, with 10 bases separating them. The length of the CDR3 is 14 residues. The CDR3 spells CATSRGGDNTEAFF. For the CDR3, the DNA is TGTGCCACCAGCAGGGGGGGGGACAACACTGAAGCTTTCTTT.

This clonotype was picked up a small number of times. This sequence joins TRBV29-1 and TRBJ2-7; 7 nucleotides align to TRBD2. The ends lost 6 bases at V and 3 bases at J; junction bases unmatched: 5. This CDR3 has 12 amino acids. Germline V gene lookup returns CDR1 SQVTM and CDR2 ANQGSEA. CDR3 coding DNA: TGCAGCGTGGGCGGGACTATCTACGAGCAGTACTTC. Amino acid sequence: CSVGGTIYEQYF.

This clonotype was counted a single time. This chain joins TRBV25-1 and TRBJ1-4; 9 nucleotides align to TRBD1. CDR1 is MGHDK and CDR2 is SYGVNS in the germline V gene. The J segment lost 7 bases and the V segment lost 1 base, leaving 7 bases of the junction unmatched. CDR3 length equals 16 residues. For the CDR3, the DNA is TGTGCCAGCAGTGAATCCTGGACAGGGGTCGGTGAAAAACTGTTTTTT. Residues: CASSESWTGVGEKLFF.

This clonotype was seen at least ten times. The V and J genes are TRBV5-5 and TRBJ2-3; possibly TRBD1 or TRBD2 for D (5 bases each). This CDR3 contains 17 residues. Germline loops: CDR1 SGHKS, CDR2 YYEKEE (reference sequence). V was cut by 4 bases and J by 3 bases, with 21 bases left in between. The CDR3 is CASSPLWSSWGTDTQYF. The CDR3, as DNA: TGTGCCAGCAGCCCGCTCTGGTCCTCCTGGGGGACAGATACGCAGTATTTT.

The genes are TRBV29-1 and TRBJ2-7; a possible D gene is TRBD1 (6 bases). The CDR3 has 12 residues. The V and J ends lost 3 bases and 5 bases respectively, with 11 bases between them. Germline V CDR1 and CDR2: SQVTM, ANQGSEA. CDR3 nucleotide sequence: TGCAGCGTTGAGGGGGCGGTCAACGAGCAGTACTTC. It codes for CSVEGAVNEQYF.

The chain joins TRBV20-1 to TRBJ2-1, with a weak D call TRBD1 (7 bases). Germline CDR1 DFQATT, CDR2 SNEGSKA (reference sequence). The germline V and J ends were trimmed by 5 bases and 13 bases, with 15 bases remaining between them. The CDR3 is made up of 11 amino acids. The DNA for the CDR3 is TGCAGTGCTCCCCGACAGGGACTTCAGTTCTTC. Translated, it gives CSAPRQGLQFF.

The rearrangement uses TRBV15 and TRBJ2-7; D is unresolved. The CDR3 contains 14 residues. Trimming cost V 4 bases and J 3 bases, with 13 bases left between them. From germline, CDR1 is LNHNV and CDR2 YYDKDF (reference sequence). CDR3 DNA: TGTGCCACCAGCAAGTCGCGGCTAGACTACGAGCAGTACTTC. It specifies CATSKSRLDYEQYF.

There are a few counts of this clonotype. The V and J genes are TRBV20-1 and TRBJ2-5; 13 bases match TRBD2. The junction had 13 bases not matched to a gene; V was cut back by 1 base and J by 5 bases. The CDR3 is 18 amino acids. Germline CDR1 is DFQATT and CDR2 is SNEGSKA (reference sequence). CDR3 in DNA: TGCAGTGCTAGAGGGACCGCCGGGACTAGCGGGATTCAGGAGACCCAGTACTTC. The encoded protein is CSARGTAGTSGIQETQYF.

There are many counts of this clonotype. The rearrangement links TRBV4-3 to TRBJ2-1; no firm D call. Between the trimmed V and J ends, which lost 2 bases and 8 bases, there was a span of 7 bases. The CDR3 has 12 amino acids. Germline-derived CDR1 and CDR2 are LGHNA and YSLEER. Here the CDR3 reads CASSQLGDEQFF. CDR3 DNA sequence: TGCGCCAGCAGCCAATTAGGCGATGAGCAGTTCTTC.

At least ten counts were recorded for this clonotype. This chain uses TRBV20-1 with TRBJ2-5; 7 nucleotides align to TRBD1. The V gene's germline CDR1 is DFQATT and CDR2 SNEGSKA (reference sequence). This CDR3 region has 14 residues. V shed 6 bases, J shed 5 bases, and the junction held 12 bases outside the gene matches. The CDR3 DNA sequence: TGCAGTGCACCTCGTCCGGGACAGCTGGAGACCCAGTACTTC. Translation gives CSAPRPGQLETQYF.

With respect to this clonotype: A read error may explain this, as a much larger clone is one base away. The CDR3 DNA reads as TGTGCCAGCAGTTCGGCCCGACTGGCGACGCAGGGCGGGAGCCGCTACGAGCAGTACTTC. It translates to CASSSARLATQGGSRYEQYF. This chain links TRBV12-3 or TRBV12-4 with TRBJ2-7; 7 positions match TRBD2. V trimming: 4 bases; J trimming: 3 bases; junction bases outside the gene matches: 24. This CDR3 has 20 residues.

The rearrangement joins TRBV24-1 to TRBJ2-7, with D maybe TRBD1 (5 bases). V was shortened by 4 bases and J by 3 bases, with 6 bases between the two germline ends. CDR1 and CDR2 (germline): KGHDR, SFDVKD. The CDR3 totals 12 residues. The CDR3 DNA reads TGTGCCACCAGTGAAGGGGACTACGAGCAGTACTTC. Protein: CATSEGDYEQYF.

In its sample, this clonotype was seen many times. This sequence joins TRBV7-6 and TRBJ2-3; no firm D call. Germline V gives CDR1 SGHVS, CDR2 FNYEAQ. The V gene lost 2 bases and the J gene lost 3 bases, with 15 bases spanning the gap. This CDR3 has 16 residues. CDR3 amino acids: CASSLLSVALTDTQYF. Here the CDR3 DNA reads TGTGCCAGCAGCTTATTGAGTGTAGCCCTTACAGATACGCAGTATTTT.